A single sample is the source of the 5 T cell receptor beta chains below, sequenced in a study of blood T cell repertoires in COVID-19. The table came from immunoSEQ multiplex PCR; TCRdb's copy has only in-frame clones and leaves some out. The sample holds fewer than 250,000 clones; approximately 86% are singletons and the top ten take approximately 2.4%. The source material was PBMCs or T cells enriched from blood (not recorded which). These receptors originate from a woman in her thirties with acute COVID-19.

The V call is TRBV3-1 (or the pseudogene TRBV3-2), the J call TRBJ1-2, with D possibly TRBD1 on 5 matching bases. Germline CDR1 LGHDT, CDR2 YNNKEL (reference sequence). Trimming removed 4 bases at V and 7 bases at J, with 10 bases between. CDR3 size: 12 residues. CDR3 in amino acids: CASSRRQSGYTF. The CDR3 nucleotides are TGTGCCAGCAGCCGCCGACAGAGTGGCTACACCTTC.

The rearrangement uses TRBV7-8 and TRBJ2-1, with 7 bases fitting TRBD1. This CDR3 is built from 15 residues. Unmatched junction bases numbered 4, after V lost 5 bases and J lost 0 bases. CDR1 is SGHVS and CDR2 is FQNEAQ in the germline V gene. The CDR3 protein is CASSRTGDSYNEQFF. CDR3 coding DNA: TGTGCCAGCAGCCGCACAGGGGACTCCTACAATGAGCAGTTCTTC.

The rearrangement links TRBV19 to TRBJ2-1, with 7 positions matching TRBD1. Germline CDR1 reads LNHDA; CDR2 reads SQIVND (reference sequence). The CDR3 runs to 16 residues. The V gene end was trimmed by 6 bases and the J gene end by 2 bases; junction bases not matched to a gene: 10. Written as DNA, the CDR3 is TGTGCCAGTAGGATCTCCGGGACAGCGACCTACAATGAGCAGTTCTTC. This translates into CASRISGTATYNEQFF.

The J gene is TRBJ2-7, the V gene TRBV7-9; 7 nucleotides match TRBD2. Looked up from germline, CDR1 is SEHNR and CDR2 is FQNEAQ (reference sequence). The trim removed 0 bases at V and 2 bases at J, leaving 1 base unmatched. This CDR3 contains 14 residues. Here the CDR3 reads CASSLAGGTYEQYF. The CDR3 DNA reads as TGTGCCAGCAGCTTAGCGGGGGGGACCTACGAGCAGTACTTC.

The chain joins TRBV19 to TRBJ1-4; D is possibly TRBD1 (5 bases). The CDR3 length is 14 residues. Trimming took 5 bases from V and 6 from J, leaving 13 bases between them. The germline V gene encodes CDR1 LNHDA and CDR2 SQIVND (reference sequence). Here the CDR3 reads CASSFGGDDEKLFF. CDR3 coding DNA: TGTGCCAGTAGTTTCGGGGGGGATGATGAAAAACTGTTTTTT. Drawing the rest from reference TRBV19 and TRBJ1-4, the complete variable domain is DGGITQSPKYLFRKEGQNVTLSCEQNLNHDAMYWYRQDPGQGLRLIYYSQIVNDFQKGDIAEGYSVSREKKESFPLTVTSAQKNPTAFYLCASSFGGDDEKLFFGSGTQLSVL.